This entry is about one T cell receptor (beta chain). Its antigen is unknown. This sample was included in a study of post-analysis software for immune sequencing data. Study overall: Secondary progressive, relapsing-remitting and progressive-relapsing multiple sclerosis were among the included disease courses. Study results and caveats: About five TRBV segments appeared more often in patients than in controls, and TRBV5-6, TRBV5-1 and TRBV20-1 were among these. Those with multiple sclerosis, the patient group, showed significantly lower normalized Chao1 diversity than controls.

V was cut by 0 bases and J by 5 bases, with 11 bases left in between. Germline CDR1 is MNHNY and CDR2 is SVGAGI (reference sequence). The CDR3 spans 14 residues. Researchers reported that TCR beta cDNA libraries carried unique molecular identifiers. T cells numbering about 0.85 to 10 million yielded some 520,000 cDNA molecules. TCRdb processed the PCR reads anew with MiXCR; each CDR3 protein has one entry. Of about 500,000 distinct CDR3 sequences listed, around 40% are singletons. The sequence derives from a girl aged 5-17 years with multiple sclerosis. This sequence joins TRBV6-6 and TRBJ2-7; D unclear. The sequenced sample consisted of blood. CDR3: CASSYSLGSNEQYF. The CDR3 DNA sequence: TGTGCCAGCAGTTACTCGCTAGGTTCAAACGAGCAGTACTTC.